These 16 T cell receptor beta chains share one sample of origin, sequenced in a study of shared clonotypes between healthy human individuals. Using immunoSEQ multiplex PCR, the repertoire was profiled, and TCRdb retains in-frame clones only, with some absent. The sample records 850,000 to 1,200,000 clones, around 75% being singletons. Sequences were obtained from memory CD4+ T cells sorted from blood. Subset noted: CD45RA-negative fraction. The receptors stem from a man aged 18 to 35 in good health.

The V and J genes are TRBV5-4 and TRBJ2-3; TRBD2 might be the D (5 bases). The CDR3 length is 13 residues. V lost 5 bases and J 1 base, leaving 8 bases between the germline ends. CDR1 and CDR2 (germline): SGHNT, YYREEE (reference sequence). In DNA, the CDR3 is TGTGCCAGCAGACGGGAAGGCACAGATACGCAGTATTTT. It codes for CASRREGTDTQYF. The full variable domain, with the rest looked up from reference TRBV5-4 and TRBJ2-3, is ETGVTQSPTHLIKTRGQQVTLRCSSQSGHNTVSWYQQALGQGPQFIFQYYREEENGRGNFPPRFSGLQFPNYSSELNVNALELDDSALYLCASRREGTDTQYFGPGTRLTVL.

The chain carries TRBV5-1 and TRBJ2-5, with TRBD2 matching over 8 bases. J lost 1 base, V lost 2 bases, and 4 bases had no gene match. The length of the CDR3 is 15 residues. Germline CDR1 reads SGHRS; CDR2 reads YFSETQ. The CDR3 DNA sequence: TGCGCCAGCAGCTTCACGCTAGCGGGCCAAGAGACCCAGTACTTC. Amino acids: CASSFTLAGQETQYF.

In its sample, this clone was seen a few times. V usage is TRBV18 and J usage is TRBJ2-2, with no clear D. The CDR3 sequence is 13 residues long. The ends were cut back, 4 bases at V and 4 bases at J, with 7 bases in the middle. CDR1 is KGHSH and CDR2 is LQKENI in the germline V gene. The CDR3 here is CASSRESTGELFF. The CDR3 nucleotides are TGTGCCAGCTCACGTGAAAGCACCGGGGAGCTGTTTTTT.

The chain is built from TRBV5-4 and TRBJ2-2, with a tentative D call TRBD1 (5 bases). CDR1 and CDR2 from the germline V gene are SGHNT and YYREEE (reference sequence). The length of the CDR3 is 16 residues. Trimming stripped 4 bases from V and 10 bases from J, with 23 bases between. CDR3 sequence: CASSRTGHSYPLELFF. CDR3 bases: TGTGCCAGCAGCCGGACCGGACACAGCTACCCGTTGGAGCTGTTTTTT.

The rearrangement joins TRBV15 to TRBJ1-4; D is uncertain. The CDR3 is made up of 16 amino acids. The V gene's germline CDR1 is LNHNV and CDR2 YYDKDF (reference sequence). V was trimmed by 1 base and J by 0 bases, leaving 9 bases between them. For the CDR3, the DNA is TGTGCCACCAGCAGAGGGATGTTCTCAACTAATGAAAAACTGTTTTTT. This sequence encodes CATSRGMFSTNEKLFF.

This clone was observed a few times. The genes are TRBV28 and TRBJ2-7; 8 bases line up with TRBD1. Germline assignment: CDR1 MDHEN and CDR2 SYDVKM. V shed 6 bases and J 4 bases; nucleotides not matched to a gene: 5. The CDR3 loop spans 13 amino acids. CDR3 in amino acids: CASRAGGRYEQYF. The DNA for the CDR3 is TGTGCCAGCAGAGCAGGGGGCAGGTACGAGCAGTACTTC.

Comments on this clone: This may come from a read error, since a much larger clone is one base off. Other nucleotide sequences in the sample specify the same CDR3. The CDR3 loop reads CASSLVRNTGELFF. The DNA of the CDR3 is TGTGCCAGCAGCTTAGTGAGGAACACCGGGGAGCTGTTTTTT. The J gene is TRBJ2-2, the V gene TRBV11-2; D call uncertain. V was cut by 1 base and J by 1 base, with 4 bases left in between. CDR1 and CDR2 from the germline V gene are SGHAT and FQNNGV. There are 14 residues in the CDR3.

The chain has TRBV6-1 and TRBJ2-1, with 8 bases aligning to TRBD1. V dropped 6 bases and J dropped 3; count of bases not matched to a gene: 1. The CDR3 runs to 13 residues. CDR1 is MNHNS and CDR2 is SASEGT in the germline V gene. Here the CDR3 DNA reads TGTGCCAGCAGGACAGGGGACTACAATGAGCAGTTCTTC. As protein: CASRTGDYNEQFF.

The chain employs TRBV9 and TRBJ2-3; 9 bases map to TRBD2. V was clipped by 4 bases and J by 8 bases; unmatched bases: 8. The CDR3 contains 14 residues. The V gene's germline CDR1 is SGDLS and CDR2 YYNGEE. The CDR3 region has the DNA TGTGCCAGCAGCTCAAGGACTAGCGCGGGTACGCAGTATTTT. It codes for CASSSRTSAGTQYF.

The gene calls are TRBV28 and TRBJ2-6, with a possible D match to TRBD1 (6 bases). This CDR3 has 16 amino acids. Germline V lookup: CDR1 MDHEN, CDR2 SYDVKM. Trimming left V 3 bases short and J 4 bases short, with 13 bases between. CDR3 bases: TGTGCCAGCAGTTTCAGAGGGGGAGCCGGGGCCAACGTCCTGACTTTC. It yields the protein CASSFRGGAGANVLTF.

CDR3 in amino acids: CASSLDLAAYNEQFF. DNA of the CDR3: TGCGCCAGCAGCTTGGATCTAGCGGCCTACAATGAGCAGTTCTTC. The V gene is TRBV5-1, the J gene TRBJ2-1, with 7 bases lining up with TRBD2. The CDR3 extends over 15 amino acids. V lost 0 bases to trimming and J lost 2 bases; unmatched junction nucleotides: 2. Looked up from germline, CDR1 is SGHRS and CDR2 is YFSETQ.

The V call is TRBV5-4, the J call TRBJ1-1; 11 nucleotides line up with TRBD1. J gave up 4 bases and V 5 bases, and 7 bases lay outside the gene matches. CDR3 length: 15 residues. Per the germline V gene, CDR1 is SGHNT and CDR2 is YYREEE (reference sequence). CDR3 residues: CASRLGQGAATEAFF. DNA for the CDR3: TGTGCCAGCAGGTTAGGACAGGGGGCAGCCACTGAAGCTTTCTTT.

This sequence joins TRBV7-2 and TRBJ2-6; D ambiguous. The CDR3 totals 16 residues. CDR1 and CDR2 from the germline V gene are SGHTA and FQGNSA. The V gene lost 0 bases and the J gene lost 2 bases, with 8 bases spanning the gap. The CDR3 DNA reads TGTGCCAGCAGCTTAGCCTCTAACGCTGGGGCCAACGTCCTGACTTTC. As protein: CASSLASNAGANVLTF.

V is TRBV5-4 and J is TRBJ2-7; possibly TRBD1 or TRBD2 for D (5 bases each). CDR3 size: 14 residues. Germline V lookup: CDR1 SGHNT, CDR2 YYREEE (reference sequence). The V and J ends lost 3 bases and 0 bases respectively, with 10 bases between them. CDR3 loop: CASSWGTASYEQYF. DNA of the CDR3: TGTGCCAGCAGCTGGGGGACGGCCTCCTACGAGCAGTACTTC.

This clone appeared a few times. The chain carries TRBV9 and TRBJ2-2; 7 positions agree with TRBD2. V shed 2 bases, J shed 4 bases, and the junction held 5 bases outside the gene matches. The length of the CDR3 is 15 residues. CDR1 is SGDLS, CDR2 YYNGEE, per germline. CDR3 in amino acids: CASSVASGITGELFF. The DNA of the CDR3 is TGTGCCAGCAGCGTTGCTAGCGGAATCACCGGGGAGCTGTTTTTT.

The V gene is TRBV7-2, the J gene TRBJ2-7, with 10 bases lining up with TRBD2. The V gene's germline CDR1 is SGHTA and CDR2 FQGNSA. V shed 4 bases, J shed 3 bases, and the junction held 6 bases outside the gene matches. The CDR3 contains 15 residues. The CDR3 coding sequence is TGTGCCAGCAGCTCGGGACTAGCGATCAACTACGAGCAGTACTTC. This codes for CASSSGLAINYEQYF.